The 25 T cell receptor beta chains reported below all come from one sample, sequenced in a study of CD8 T cells in ankylosing spondylitis. The antigens for these receptors are not known. From the 5' RACE reads, TCRdb called clonotypes with MiXCR, one entry per CDR3 protein. The sample includes 250,000 to 350,000 distinct CDR3 sequences, less than 9.5% of them seen just once. General study points: Ankylosing spondylitis blood appeared to be characterized by a TCR beta motif of 8 or 9 highly homologous variants.

The sequenced sample was blood, either unsorted or a sorted T cell fraction (not recorded which). Receptors originate from a male donor with ankylosing spondylitis.

This clonotype has just a few counts. The gene calls are TRBV28 and TRBJ2-1, with D possibly matching TRBD2 (7 bases). Deletions cut 0 bases from V and 4 bases from J, with 13 bases between. The CDR3 consists of 16 residues. Germline V gene lookup returns CDR1 MDHEN and CDR2 SYDVKM. In DNA, the CDR3 is TGTGCCAGCAGTTTATGGGGCGGGGGCCCTTACAATGAGCAGTTCTTC. It is translated as CASSLWGGGPYNEQFF. The entire variable domain, with the rest obtained from reference TRBV28 and TRBJ2-1, is as follows: DVKVTQSSRYLVKRTGEKVFLECVQDMDHENMFWYRQDPGLGLRLIYFSYDVKMKEKGDIPEGYSVSREKKERFSLILESASTNQTSMYLCASSLWGGGPYNEQFFGPGTRLTVL.

This clonotype was seen only a few times. The J gene is TRBJ1-1, the V gene TRBV18; maybe TRBD1 (6 bases). This CDR3 is 15 amino acids long. Between the trimmed V and J ends, which lost 0 bases and 0 bases, there was a span of 8 bases. The germline gives CDR1 KGHSH, CDR2 LQKENI. CDR3 coding DNA: TGTGCCAGCTCACCACCCAGGACAGTGAACACTGAAGCTTTCTTT. Residues: CASSPPRTVNTEAFF.

Ten or more counts support this clonotype. The chain employs TRBV21-1 and TRBJ2-3. TRBV21-1 is noted as a pseudogene. The CDR3 is made up of 11 amino acids. Here the CDR3 reads CASSNEDTQYF. Written as DNA, the CDR3 is TGTGCCAGCAGCAATGAAGATACGCAGTATTTT.

This clonotype was found a few times. The chain is built from TRBV7-2 and TRBJ1-5, with D perhaps matching TRBD1 (6 bases). The CDR3 covers 14 residues. The V end was cut by 3 bases, the J end by 2 bases, with 8 bases between. Germline CDR1 is SGHTA and CDR2 is FQGNSA. The CDR3 nucleotides are TGTGCCAGCAGCTTCAGGGGCGGCAATCAGCCCCAGCATTTT. Protein: CASSFRGGNQPQHF.

This clonotype was seen more than once but under ten times. V gene TRBV3-1 combines with J gene TRBJ2-7; perhaps TRBD1 as D (5 bases). Trimming took off 0 bases at V and 6 bases at J, with 9 bases between the two ends. The CDR3 totals 13 residues. From germline, CDR1 is LGHDT and CDR2 YNNKEL (reference sequence). This CDR3 is CASSQEVQGEQYF. In DNA form, the CDR3 reads TGTGCCAGCAGCCAAGAGGTTCAGGGCGAGCAGTACTTC.

This clonotype was seen only a few times. V gene TRBV20-1 combines with J gene TRBJ2-3; 8 positions match TRBD2. CDR3 length: 14 residues. With V trimmed by 4 bases and J by 1 base, 4 bases remained unmatched. Germline assignment: CDR1 DFQATT and CDR2 SNEGSKA (reference sequence). This chain's CDR3 is CSAISGGGTDTQYF. The CDR3 nucleotides are TGCAGTGCTATTTCGGGGGGGGGCACAGATACGCAGTATTTT.

The genes are TRBV20-1 and TRBJ2-7; TRBD2 aligns across 12 bases. Germline V gene data show CDR1 as DFQATT and CDR2 as SNEGSKA (reference sequence). The CDR3 length is 16 residues. Germline trimming cut 2 bases from V and 3 bases from J; bases unmatched to any gene: 8. The DNA of the CDR3 is TGCAGTGCTAGATTGTCGACTAGCGGGAGTATCTACGAGCAGTACTTC. This encodes CSARLSTSGSIYEQYF.

V usage is TRBV6-1 and J usage is TRBJ2-5; D possibly uses TRBD1 or TRBD2 (5 bases each). Trimming cost V 3 bases and J 5 bases, with 13 bases left between them. CDR3 length equals 14 residues. Germline assignment: CDR1 MNHNS and CDR2 SASEGT. The CDR3 coding sequence is TGTGCCAGCAGTGAGGACCCGGGGCGGGAGACCCAGTACTTC. This gives the protein CASSEDPGRETQYF.

This clonotype appeared many times. J is TRBJ1-4 and V is TRBV4-1; D is possibly TRBD1 (6 bases). The V gene lost 1 base and the J gene lost 7 bases, with 10 bases spanning the gap. The CDR3 spans 14 residues. Germline assignment: CDR1 MGHRA and CDR2 YSYEKL. The CDR3 bases are TGCGCCAGCAGCCAAGTTACAGGGTTTGAAAAACTGTTTTTT. This sequence encodes CASSQVTGFEKLFF.

In its sample, this clonotype was seen a few times. The rearrangement joins TRBV9 to TRBJ2-3; 7 positions match TRBD2. Germline CDR1 and CDR2: SGDLS and YYNGEE. The CDR3 totals 15 residues. The ends lost 0 bases at V and 4 bases at J; junction bases unmatched: 5. DNA of the CDR3: TGTGCCAGCAGCGTAGGTAACGGGAGGTCAGATACGCAGTATTTT. Translation: CASSVGNGRSDTQYF. Supplemented by reference TRBV9 and TRBJ2-3, the full variable domain reads DSGVTQTPKHLITATGQRVTLRCSPRSGDLSVYWYQQSLDQGLQFLIQYYNGEERAKGNILERFSAQQFPDLHSELNLSSLELGDSALYFCASSVGNGRSDTQYFGPGTRLTVL.

This clonotype came up many times. The chain has TRBV18 and TRBJ1-1; a weak D match, TRBD1 (5 bases). CDR1 is KGHSH, CDR2 LQKENI, per germline. Deletions cut 8 bases from V and 0 bases from J, with 10 bases between. The length of the CDR3 is 13 residues. DNA of the CDR3: TGTGCCAGCAGTCCAGGGATGAACACTGAAGCTTTCTTT. Its protein is CASSPGMNTEAFF. The full variable domain, in which reference TRBV18 and TRBJ1-1 provide the parts outside the CDR3, is NAGVMQNPRHLVRRRGQEARLRCSPMKGHSHVYWYRQLPEEGLKFMVYLQKENIIDESGMPKERFSAEFPKEGPSILRIQQVVRGDSAAYFCASSPGMNTEAFFGQGTRLTVV.

This clonotype was recorded a few times. The chain combines TRBV10-3 with TRBJ2-3, with D possibly matching TRBD2 (5 bases). This CDR3 region has 12 residues. V lost 10 bases and J 6 bases, leaving 14 bases between the germline ends. CDR1 and CDR2 (germline): ENHRY, SYGVKD. The DNA of the CDR3 is TGTGCCACTAGCACATCCTGGGATACGCAGTATTTT. As protein: CATSTSWDTQYF.

This clonotype occurred many times. The chain carries TRBV3-1 and TRBJ2-1; no reliable D call. Germline loops: CDR1 LGHDT, CDR2 YNNKEL (reference sequence). Trimming removed 4 bases at V and 1 base at J, with 14 bases between. This CDR3 region has 16 residues. This CDR3 is CASSPPLQASYNEQFF. Here the CDR3 DNA reads TGTGCCAGCAGCCCCCCCCTCCAGGCGTCCTACAATGAGCAGTTCTTC.

This clonotype was seen many times. V gene TRBV27 combines with J gene TRBJ2-2; no clear D. Per the germline V gene, CDR1 is MNHEY and CDR2 is SMNVEV (reference sequence). This CDR3 is built from 11 residues. Trimming left V 3 bases short and J 7 bases short, with 3 bases between. The CDR3 reads CASSLVGELFF. CDR3 DNA: TGTGCCAGCAGTTTGGTCGGGGAGCTGTTTTTT.

In its sample, this clonotype was seen many times. The rearrangement links TRBV29-1 to TRBJ2-5; D remains ambiguous. CDR1 and CDR2 (germline): SQVTM, ANQGSEA. The CDR3 consists of 14 residues. Trimming stripped 7 bases from V and 1 base from J, with 16 bases between. The CDR3 is CSAELKATQETQYF. The CDR3 coding sequence is TGCAGCGCCGAACTTAAGGCGACCCAAGAGACCCAGTACTTC.

The genes are TRBV20-1 and TRBJ2-1; 9 bases match TRBD2. The V segment lost 5 bases and the J segment 5 bases; nucleotides outside the gene matches: 7. CDR1 is DFQATT and CDR2 is SNEGSKA in the germline V gene (reference sequence). The CDR3 totals 14 residues. The CDR3 DNA follows: TGCAGTGCTTTGACTAGCGGAGGAGACAATGAGCAGTTCTTC. Protein sequence: CSALTSGGDNEQFF.

This clonotype was seen many times. This chain joins TRBV29-1 and TRBJ2-1, with 11 bases lining up with TRBD1. V shed 7 bases, J shed 2 bases, and the junction held 13 bases outside the gene matches. The CDR3 is made up of 17 amino acids. Looked up from germline, CDR1 is SQVTM and CDR2 is ANQGSEA. The CDR3 coding sequence is TGCAGCGGGAGGGGACAGGGGGACGGACTCACCTACAATGAGCAGTTCTTC. Encoded protein: CSGRGQGDGLTYNEQFF.

A note on this clonotype: A much larger clonotype is one base distant, so this may be a read error. V is TRBV27 and J is TRBJ1-2, with D possibly TRBD1 on 5 matching bases. CDR3 length equals 17 residues. Trimming removed 3 bases from V and 0 bases from J, with 17 bases in between. Germline-derived CDR1 and CDR2 are MNHEY and SMNVEV (reference sequence). The CDR3 loop is CASSFSIGTEANYGYTF. DNA for the CDR3: TGTGCCAGCAGTTTCTCGATAGGGACGGAAGCTAACTATGGCTACACCTTC.

This clonotype was found a few times. The chain is built from TRBV19 and TRBJ2-5, with D tentatively TRBD1 or TRBD2 (5 bases each). Deletions cut 5 bases from V and 3 bases from J, with 19 bases between. Germline loops: CDR1 LNHDA, CDR2 SQIVND (reference sequence). The CDR3 totals 16 residues. CDR3 region: CASSHSTARGEETQYF. The CDR3 DNA reads TGTGCCAGTAGTCACTCGACGGCACGAGGGGAAGAGACCCAGTACTTC.

This clonotype was recorded a few times. The chain uses TRBV28 and TRBJ2-2; D remains unclear. Trimming removed 1 base from V and 6 bases from J, with 9 bases in between. The CDR3 contains 14 residues. The germline V gene encodes CDR1 MDHEN and CDR2 SYDVKM. CDR3 loop: CASSLSHGSGELFF. In nucleotides, the CDR3 is TGTGCCAGCAGTTTATCCCACGGATCCGGGGAGCTGTTTTTT.

This clonotype was observed once. The chain employs TRBV19 and TRBJ1-1; TRBD1 aligns across 8 bases. CDR3 length equals 14 residues. Germline V lookup: CDR1 LNHDA, CDR2 SQIVND (reference sequence). Trimming at V came to 4 bases and at J to 5 bases, leaving 6 bases not matched to a gene. DNA for the CDR3: TGTGCCAGTAGTACCCAGGGGGCGCTTACTGAAGCTTTCTTT. It codes for CASSTQGALTEAFF.

The rearrangement links TRBV5-1 to TRBJ1-4; D ambiguous. The CDR3 extends over 15 amino acids. Germline lookup yields CDR1 SGHRS and CDR2 YFSETQ. Trimming pared 0 bases from V and 0 bases from J, leaving 6 bases between. The DNA of the CDR3 is TGCGCCAGCAGCTTGGCTGTCGCAACTAATGAAAAACTGTTTTTT. This gives the protein CASSLAVATNEKLFF. Full variable domain (missing parts from reference TRBV5-1 and TRBJ1-4): KAGVTQTPRYLIKTRGQQVTLSCSPISGHRSVSWYQQTPGQGLQFLFEYFSETQRNKGNFPGRFSGRQFSNSRSEMNVSTLELGDSALYLCASSLAVATNEKLFFGSGTQLSVL.

This clonotype was recorded a few times. V gene TRBV6-1 combines with J gene TRBJ1-1; TRBD1 might be the D (5 bases). V gave up 6 bases and J gave up 1 base, with 9 bases separating them. The CDR3 extends over 13 amino acids. CDR1 is MNHNS, CDR2 SASEGT, per germline. The CDR3 here is CASSETANTEAFF. The CDR3 region has the DNA TGTGCCAGCAGCGAGACAGCGAACACTGAAGCTTTCTTT.

Only a few counts were recorded for this clonotype. V usage is TRBV7-2 and J usage is TRBJ2-5; 9 bases are a match to TRBD2. Unmatched junction bases numbered 3, after V lost 1 base and J lost 0 bases. CDR3 size: 16 residues. Germline CDR1 is SGHTA and CDR2 is FQGNSA. As DNA, the CDR3 is TGTGCCAGCAGCTTAGGCTCTAGCGGGAACCAAGAGACCCAGTACTTC. Translated, it gives CASSLGSSGNQETQYF.

This clonotype was detected a few times. The CDR3 DNA reads as TGTGCCAGCAGTTACTACAAAAATGAGCAGTTCTTC. Amino acid sequence: CASSYYKNEQFF. The rearrangement links TRBV6-2 or TRBV6-3 to TRBJ2-1; D uncertain. Looked up from germline, CDR1 is MNHEY and CDR2 is SVGEGT. V lost 1 base, J lost 7 bases, and 5 bases lay in between. The CDR3 loop spans 12 amino acids.